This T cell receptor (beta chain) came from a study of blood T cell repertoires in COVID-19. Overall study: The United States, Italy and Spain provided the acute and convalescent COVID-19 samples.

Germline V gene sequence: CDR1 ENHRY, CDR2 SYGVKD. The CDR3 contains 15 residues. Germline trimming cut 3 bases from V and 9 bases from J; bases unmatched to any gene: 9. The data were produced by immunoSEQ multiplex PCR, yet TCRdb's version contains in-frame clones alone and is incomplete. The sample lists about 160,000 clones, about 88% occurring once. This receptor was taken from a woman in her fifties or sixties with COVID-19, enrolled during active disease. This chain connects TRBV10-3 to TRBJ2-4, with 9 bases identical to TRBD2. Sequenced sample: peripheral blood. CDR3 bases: TGTGCCATCAGTGAACCGGGACTAGCTGAAGGCATTCAGTACTTC. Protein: CAISEPGLAEGIQYF.